This TCR beta chain was observed in a study of control samples from healthy donors and cancer patients. Profiling relied on immunoSEQ multiplex PCR, and the TCRdb table lists in-frame clones only, not all of them. In the table there are roughly 40,000 clones, around 90% of which are singletons. This clone was observed a few times. The source of this sequence is a woman aged 45 to 65 in good health. The source material was blood.

CDR3 in DNA: TGTGCCAGTAGTCGCGCCCCTAGCGGGGGGCGGACCGGGGAGCTGTTTTTT. Translating gives CASSRAPSGGRTGELFF. V and J are TRBV19 and TRBJ2-2; 11 bases agree with TRBD2. The CDR3 runs 17 residues. V dropped 5 bases and J dropped 5; count of bases not matched to a gene: 10. Looked up from germline, CDR1 is LNHDA and CDR2 is SQIVND (reference sequence).